Below, one TCR beta chain is given with its context. Its antigen is unknown. There are no base qualities to consult, and no much larger clone falls within one base. This entry is derived from a study of T cells in Graves' hyperthyroidism and ophthalmopathy (dated by TCRdb to about 2019). Regarding the complete study: Peripheral blood samples were taken at the time of initial diagnosis, prior to any treatment. To identify distinguishing TCR V-J signatures, a discovery cohort of 90 to 100 patients was used, comprising roughly 45 with Graves' ophthalmopathy and 57 with stable Graves' hyperthyroidism. Prospective prediction of ophthalmopathy was tested in an independent validation cohort of approximately 19 hyperthyroidism patients and 17 patients who later progressed to ophthalmopathy. For training and testing, the 80 to 100 patients in the discovery cohort were randomly divided in a 7:3 ratio. In about 6 Graves' hyperthyroidism patients, the study also compared T-cell repertoires from thyroid tissue with T-cell repertoires from blood. Following sampling, methimazole starting at 30 mg daily was given to hyperthyroidism patients, and high-dose intravenous methylprednisolone was given to ophthalmopathy patients. According to the paper, TCR Vbeta CDR3 sequencing was carried out on around 140 peripheral blood samples, which came from around 43 ophthalmopathy, about 75 hyperthyroidism and approximately 17 progressor patients. Overall results and qualifications from the work: A 13 V-J signature model separated ophthalmopathy from stable hyperthyroidism, with around 90% sensitivity and 81% to 82% specificity in cross-validation and 80%/75% in testing. During validation, the model predicted progression to ophthalmopathy a median of approximately 6.5 months ahead of onset, with almost 71% sensitivity and more than 72% specificity. No statistical method was used to set the sample size in advance, and investigators knew the group allocation. Most expanded thyroid clonotypes (frequency above 0.001) were also detected in blood, a finding suggesting that blood repertoires may reflect thyroid immune responses.

The germline V gene (reference sequence) yields PRHDT for CDR1 and FYEKMQ for CDR2. The CDR3 contains 14 residues, cysteine and phenylalanine counted. Only the CDR3 portion is preserved as DNA: 42 bases, with reading frame beginning at the first base. Relative to germline, V is missing 6 bases and J is missing 4 bases, with 6 bases of the junction outside any gene match. Graves' hyperthyroidism was defined as stable when no progression to ophthalmopathy occurred over 18 months of follow-up. Hyperthyroidism patients were newly diagnosed, had a disease duration of under 2 months, and were aged 18 to 65 years. Patients with uncontrolled infections, other autoimmune diseases, pregnancy or lactation were excluded. Diagnoses were based on clinical symptoms, serum thyroxine and TRAb, thyroid ultrasound and orbital computed tomography. Ficoll-Paque density gradient centrifugation was used to isolate PBMCs from under 11 ml of fresh peripheral blood. Total RNA was extracted with Trizol reagent, and quality was checked on an Agilent 2100 Bioanalyzer.

TCR beta CDR3 regions were amplified from RNA transcripts. A first-round RT-PCR of the TCR CDR3 used the HTBI primer set with the Qiagen OneStep RT-PCR kit. A second multiplex PCR round built the libraries, followed by size selection and purification. The libraries were sequenced on an Illumina HiSeq2000 using paired-end 100 bp reads. For the original study's pipeline: Raw data were processed with SOAPnuke, discarding reads with adapters, uncalled bases, mean Phred below 15, or no exact constant-primer or identifier match. High-quality paired reads were merged using COPE v1.2.5, and each unique nucleotide sequence was defined as a clonotype. MiTCR v1.1 was used to align clonotypes to the IMGT TRBV, TRBD and TRBJ reference segments. The analysis was restricted to V-J combinations with a frequency above 0.0001, which together covered 99.2% of the repertoires. The TCS score was defined as F50 (clonal expansion) divided by E x V (chaos), with BLOSUM62-based TCRdist calculated between CDR3 peptides within each V-J. Welch's t-statistics and random forest reduced just over 500 V-J features to roughly 13, which were used in a naive Bayes classifier (R e1071). TCRdb redid the processing of the public reads, applying fastp at Q25 and MiXCR, and retained in-frame beta chains. Rows are combined by CDR3 protein, so each entry shows the most common genes and DNA. The V and J calls were determined by TCRdb, not by the authors. Across this sample there are 300,000 or so distinct CDR3 sequences, with around 16% seen only once. Jointly, the top ten make up around 34% of the sample.

Sequencing was done on a sample of blood. This clonotype was sampled from a man aged 25 to 45 with Graves' hyperthyroidism. The rearrangement combines TRBV13 with TRBJ2-7, with 10 junctional bases fitting TRBD2. At the DNA level, the sequence is TGTGCCAGCAGAACTAGCGGGAAGTCGTACGAGCAGTACTTC. This translates into CASRTSGKSYEQYF.